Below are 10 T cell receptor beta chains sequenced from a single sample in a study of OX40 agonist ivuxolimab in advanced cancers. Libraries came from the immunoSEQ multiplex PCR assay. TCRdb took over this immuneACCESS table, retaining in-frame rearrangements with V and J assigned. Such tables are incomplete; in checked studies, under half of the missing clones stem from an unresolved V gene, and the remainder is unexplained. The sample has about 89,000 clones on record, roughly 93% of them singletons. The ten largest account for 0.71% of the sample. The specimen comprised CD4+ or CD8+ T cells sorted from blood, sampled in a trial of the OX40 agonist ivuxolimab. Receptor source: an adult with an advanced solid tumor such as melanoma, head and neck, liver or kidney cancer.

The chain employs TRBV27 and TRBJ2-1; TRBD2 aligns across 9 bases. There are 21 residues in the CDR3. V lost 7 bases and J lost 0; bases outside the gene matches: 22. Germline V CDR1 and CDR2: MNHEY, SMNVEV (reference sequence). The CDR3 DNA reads TGTGCCAGCACCACTCAAAGGGCGGGAGGGGTTGATCTCCGCTCCTACAATGAGCAGTTCTTC. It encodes CASTTQRAGGVDLRSYNEQFF.

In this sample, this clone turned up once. CDR3 loop: CASSSTSGMGNIQYF. CDR3 nucleotides: TGTGCCAGCAGTTCTACTAGCGGGATGGGGAACATTCAGTACTTC. The chain is built from TRBV6-5 and TRBJ2-4, with TRBD2 matching over 10 bases. The CDR3 length is 15 residues. With V trimmed by 4 bases and J by 7 bases, 7 bases remained unmatched. Germline-derived CDR1 and CDR2 are MNHEY and SVGAGI.

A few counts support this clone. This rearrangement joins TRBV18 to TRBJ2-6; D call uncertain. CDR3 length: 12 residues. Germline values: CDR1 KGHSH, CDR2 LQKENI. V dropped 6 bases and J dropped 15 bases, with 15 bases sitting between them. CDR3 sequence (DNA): TGTGCCAGCTCGGAACCACTATCGCCCCTGACTTTC. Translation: CASSEPLSPLTF.

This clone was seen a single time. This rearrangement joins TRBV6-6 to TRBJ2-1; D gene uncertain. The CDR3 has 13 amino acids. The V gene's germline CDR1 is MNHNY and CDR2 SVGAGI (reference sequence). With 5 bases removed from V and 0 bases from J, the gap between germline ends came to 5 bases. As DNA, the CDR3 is TGTGCCAGCAGTCAGGACTCCTACAATGAGCAGTTCTTC. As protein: CASSQDSYNEQFF.

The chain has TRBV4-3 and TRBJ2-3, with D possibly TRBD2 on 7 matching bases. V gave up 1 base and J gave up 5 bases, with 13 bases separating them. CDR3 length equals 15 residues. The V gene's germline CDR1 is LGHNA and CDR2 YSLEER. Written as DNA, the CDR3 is TGCGCCAGCAGCCAAGGGGGAGGGGGGCAAGATACGCAGTATTTT. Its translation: CASSQGGGGQDTQYF.

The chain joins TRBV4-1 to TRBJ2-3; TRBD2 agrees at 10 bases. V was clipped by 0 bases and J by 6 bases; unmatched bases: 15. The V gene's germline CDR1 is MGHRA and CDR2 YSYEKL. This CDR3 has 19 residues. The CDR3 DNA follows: TGCGCCAGCAGCCAAGACCCCCTAGCACCAGCGGGAGGGGGGGATACGCAGTATTTT. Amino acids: CASSQDPLAPAGGGDTQYF.

The CDR3 reads CASSLAGRRQGAGELFF. CDR3 nucleotides: TGTGCCAGCAGCTTAGCTGGCCGGAGACAAGGGGCCGGGGAGCTGTTTTTT. V and J are TRBV7-2 and TRBJ2-2, with D possibly matching TRBD1 (5 bases). The CDR3 length is 17 residues. Germline loops: CDR1 SGHTA, CDR2 FQGNSA. Trimming pared 0 bases from V and 6 bases from J, leaving 17 bases between. The full variable domain, completed using reference TRBV7-2 and TRBJ2-2, is GAGVSQSPSNKVTEKGKDVELRCDPISGHTALYWYRQSLGQGLEFLIYFQGNSAPDKSGLPSDRFSAERTGGSVSTLTIQRTQQEDSAVYLCASSLAGRRQGAGELFFGEGSRLTVL.

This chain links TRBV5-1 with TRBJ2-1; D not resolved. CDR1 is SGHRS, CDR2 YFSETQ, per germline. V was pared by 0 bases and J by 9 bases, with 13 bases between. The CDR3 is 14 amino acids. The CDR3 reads CASSLDPLPSEQFF. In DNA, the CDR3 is TGCGCCAGCAGCTTGGATCCCCTACCCAGTGAGCAGTTCTTC.

CDR3 loop: CASRTSGGQTQYF. Here the CDR3 DNA reads TGTGCCAGCCGGACTAGCGGGGGTCAGACCCAGTACTTC. This chain connects TRBV2 to TRBJ2-5, with TRBD2 matching over 13 bases. V shed 8 bases, J shed 6 bases, and the junction held 3 bases outside the gene matches. The CDR3 spans 13 residues. Germline CDR1 reads SNHLY; CDR2 reads FYNNEI. The whole variable domain, remainder taken from reference TRBV2 and TRBJ2-5, is EPEVTQTPSHQVTQMGQEVILRCVPISNHLYFYWYRQILGQKVEFLVSFYNNEISEKSEIFDDQFSVERPDGSNFTLKIRSTKLEDSAMYFCASRTSGGQTQYFGPGTRLLVL.

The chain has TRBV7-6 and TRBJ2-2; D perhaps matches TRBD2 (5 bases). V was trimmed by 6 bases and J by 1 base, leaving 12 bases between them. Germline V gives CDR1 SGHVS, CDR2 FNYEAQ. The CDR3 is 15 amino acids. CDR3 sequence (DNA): TGTGCCAGCAGTAGGCGGGTAGAGAACACCGGGGAGCTGTTTTTT. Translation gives CASSRRVENTGELFF.